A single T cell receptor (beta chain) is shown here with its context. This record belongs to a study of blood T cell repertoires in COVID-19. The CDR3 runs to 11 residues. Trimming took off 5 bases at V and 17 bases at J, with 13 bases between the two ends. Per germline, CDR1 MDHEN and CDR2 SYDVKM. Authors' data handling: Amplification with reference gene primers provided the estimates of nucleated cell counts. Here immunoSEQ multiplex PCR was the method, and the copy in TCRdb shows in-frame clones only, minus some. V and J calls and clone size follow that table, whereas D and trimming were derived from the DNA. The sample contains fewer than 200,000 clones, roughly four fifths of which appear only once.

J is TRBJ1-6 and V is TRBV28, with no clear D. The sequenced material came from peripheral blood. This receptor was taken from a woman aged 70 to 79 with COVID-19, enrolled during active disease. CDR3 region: CASSGLARVHF. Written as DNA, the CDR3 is TGTGCCAGCAGTGGGCTTGCCCGCGTCCACTTT.